One sample yielded the 32 T cell receptor beta chains listed below, sequenced in a study of T cells in Graves' hyperthyroidism and ophthalmopathy. Amplification of TCR beta CDR3 regions used RNA as the template. First-round RT-PCR of the TCR CDR3 relied on the HTBI primer set. TCRdb reprocessed the multiplex PCR reads with MiXCR, giving one entry per CDR3 protein. The table shows about 200,000 distinct CDR3 sequences, with about a sixth occurring only once. The sample taken for sequencing was blood. Receptors originate from a woman aged 50 to 60 with Graves' hyperthyroidism.

This clonotype showed up just a few times. The chain employs TRBV7-9 and TRBJ2-3; TRBD2 matches at 9 bases. The V segment lost 5 bases and the J segment 2 bases; nucleotides outside the gene matches: 14. This CDR3 is 18 amino acids long. Germline V gene data show CDR1 as SEHNR and CDR2 as FQNEAQ (reference sequence). The CDR3, as DNA: TGTGCCAGCAGCCCCGGGGCGGTAGCGGGAGTTGTCACAGATACGCAGTATTTT. Translation gives CASSPGAVAGVVTDTQYF.

The rearrangement uses TRBV19 and TRBJ2-5, with 8 bases identical to TRBD1. CDR1 and CDR2 (germline): LNHDA, SQIVND (reference sequence). J gave up 0 bases and V 4 bases, and 10 bases lay outside the gene matches. CDR3 length equals 17 residues. The CDR3 DNA follows: TGTGCCAGTAGTAAGGGGACAGGAGAACCTAACCAAGAGACCCAGTACTTC. As protein: CASSKGTGEPNQETQYF.

This clonotype was seen at least ten times. The chain carries TRBV20-1 and TRBJ1-1, with a weak D call TRBD1 (5 bases). The CDR3 extends over 12 amino acids. Germline lookup yields CDR1 DFQATT and CDR2 SNEGSKA (reference sequence). V was trimmed by 6 bases and J by 0 bases, leaving 8 bases between them. CDR3 bases: TGCAGTGCCAAACAGGTGAACACTGAAGCTTTCTTT. Amino acid sequence: CSAKQVNTEAFF.

Of note for this clonotype: Just one base apart from a much larger clone, this may be a read error. The chain combines TRBV3-1 with TRBJ2-5, with 13 nucleotides matching TRBD2. The CDR3 extends over 16 amino acids. J lost 5 bases, V lost 5 bases, and 8 bases had no gene match. Per germline, CDR1 LGHDT and CDR2 YNNKEL (reference sequence). CDR3 protein: CASSAGLAGVRETQYF. CDR3 in DNA: TGTGCCAGCAGCGCCGGACTAGCGGGAGTGAGGGAGACCCAGTACTTC.

This chain connects TRBV29-1 to TRBJ2-2, with a possible D match to TRBD1 (5 bases). Germline V gene lookup returns CDR1 SQVTM and CDR2 ANQGSEA. The V and J ends lost 4 bases and 5 bases respectively, with 8 bases between them. The CDR3 consists of 12 residues. CDR3 protein: CSVGQGTGELFF. Here the CDR3 DNA reads TGCAGCGTTGGGCAGGGTACCGGGGAGCTGTTTTTT.

The chain combines TRBV6-2 or TRBV6-3 with TRBJ1-6, with D possibly being TRBD1 (6 bases). This CDR3 has 15 amino acids. Germline V gene data show CDR1 as MNHEY and CDR2 as SVGEGT. The germline V and J ends were trimmed by 7 bases and 9 bases, with 19 bases remaining between them. This CDR3 is CASKHPQGWGSPLHF. CDR3 sequence (DNA): TGTGCCAGCAAGCACCCACAGGGTTGGGGTTCACCCCTCCACTTT.

This clonotype was found many times. The J gene is TRBJ1-1, the V gene TRBV2; 9 bases align to TRBD1. The V segment lost 8 bases and the J segment 0 bases; nucleotides outside the gene matches: 7. The CDR3 length is 15 residues. Germline values: CDR1 SNHLY, CDR2 FYNNEI. The CDR3 DNA sequence: TGTGCCAGCGAGGGGACAGGGAGGGTGAACACTGAAGCTTTCTTT. This encodes CASEGTGRVNTEAFF.

Points on this clonotype: The junction departs from the called germline gene at one end, perhaps through a read error. J is TRBJ1-4 and V is TRBV9; 7 positions agree with TRBD1. CDR1 is SGDLS and CDR2 is YYNGEE in the germline V gene. The length of the CDR3 is 17 residues. This CDR3 is CASSGQGRQYGPEELFF. Written as DNA, the CDR3 is TGTGCCAGCAGCGGACAGGGAAGGCAGTATGGACCTGAAGAACTGTTTTTT.

The chain couples TRBV30 to TRBJ2-2, with 10 bases lining up with TRBD2. Germline CDR1 and CDR2: GTSNPN and SVGIG (reference sequence). This CDR3 has 17 amino acids. After removal of 5 bases from V and 6 bases from J, the junction contained 15 bases not matched to a gene. CDR3 coding DNA: TGTGCCTGGCCACCCACCGTGGAGCGGGAGGGCCCCGGGGAGCTGTTTTTT. Translating it yields CAWPPTVEREGPGELFF.

The chain couples TRBV14 to TRBJ2-4; perhaps TRBD2 as D (6 bases). V was pared by 3 bases and J by 5 bases, with 8 bases between. The length of the CDR3 is 13 residues. CDR1 is SGHDN, CDR2 FVKESK, per germline. CDR3 protein: CASSQGGQNIQYF. The CDR3 bases are TGTGCCAGCAGCCAGGGAGGCCAAAACATTCAGTACTTC. Filled out from reference TRBV14 and TRBJ2-4, the complete variable domain reads EAGVTQFPSHSVIEKGQTVTLRCDPISGHDNLYWYRRVMGKEIKFLLHFVKESKQDESGMPNNRFLAERTGGTYSTLKVQPAELEDSGVYFCASSQGGQNIQYFGAGTRLSVL.

The chain uses TRBV3-1 and TRBJ1-2; no definite D call. This CDR3 is 18 amino acids long. Trimming took 5 bases from V and 4 from J, leaving 26 bases between them. Germline V gene sequence: CDR1 LGHDT, CDR2 YNNKEL (reference sequence). The CDR3 region has the DNA TGTGCCAGCAGCTTACGGATTGGCTTCGCCACCTCCAGCTATGGCTACACCTTC. Translating gives CASSLRIGFATSSYGYTF.

At least ten counts were recorded for this clonotype. The genes are TRBV11-3 and TRBJ2-3; the match to TRBD2 covers 7 bases. The CDR3 totals 15 residues. With 2 bases clipped from V and 2 bases from J, the junction kept 4 bases outside the gene matches. Germline loops: CDR1 SGHNT, CDR2 YENEEA. Here the CDR3 DNA reads TGTGCCAGCAGCTTACTTGGACTAGTCACAGATACGCAGTATTTT. Translation gives CASSLLGLVTDTQYF.

The chain has TRBV20-1 and TRBJ1-2; a weak D match, TRBD1 (5 bases). CDR3 length: 11 amino acids. In germline, CDR1 is DFQATT, CDR2 SNEGSKA (reference sequence). The CDR3 DNA reads as TGCTCGGCGGGGGGGGGCTATGGCTACACCTTC. This encodes CSAGGGYGYTF.

Worth noting for this clonotype: A much larger clone lies one base from this, so it may be a read error. CDR3 sequence reads: CASGPRQGVEKLFF. The CDR3 DNA is TGTGCCAGCGGCCCCCGACAGGGAGTTGAAAAACTGTTTTTT. The chain joins TRBV7-6 to TRBJ1-4, with TRBD1 identical over 7 bases. CDR3 size: 14 residues. CDR1 is SGHVS and CDR2 is FNYEAQ in the germline V gene. J lost 7 bases, V lost 8 bases, and 10 bases had no gene match.

This sequence joins TRBV3-1 and TRBJ1-4, with D perhaps TRBD1 (6 bases). The CDR3 loop spans 17 amino acids. The V end was cut by 4 bases, the J end by 4 bases, with 19 bases between. CDR1 is LGHDT, CDR2 YNNKEL, per germline (reference sequence). This CDR3 reads CASSRREWGALNEKLFF. The CDR3 bases are TGTGCCAGCAGCCGAAGAGAATGGGGGGCTCTTAATGAAAAACTGTTTTTT.

This clonotype came up a few times. The chain carries TRBV29-1 and TRBJ1-1; D is possibly TRBD1 (5 bases). Germline lookup yields CDR1 SQVTM and CDR2 ANQGSEA. This CDR3 is 15 amino acids long. The V end was cut by 6 bases, the J end by 5 bases, with 22 bases between. This CDR3 reads CSVRGGWGVRTEAFF. CDR3 in DNA: TGCAGCGTCCGGGGGGGGTGGGGCGTAAGGACTGAAGCTTTCTTT.

In this sample, this clonotype turned up once. The chain carries TRBV4-1 and TRBJ1-3; TRBD1 is a possible D gene (5 bases). CDR1 is MGHRA, CDR2 YSYEKL, per germline. V shed 4 bases and J shed 0 bases, with 10 bases lying between them. The CDR3 runs 15 residues. This CDR3 is CASSLTVDSGNTIYF. DNA for the CDR3: TGCGCCAGCAGCCTGACAGTGGACTCTGGAAACACCATATATTTT.

This clonotype was observed many times. The chain employs TRBV6-1 and TRBJ2-3, with 9 bases identical to TRBD2. J was trimmed by 0 bases and V by 8 bases; bases with no gene match: 3. Germline loops: CDR1 MNHNS, CDR2 SASEGT. The CDR3 length is 14 residues. The CDR3 loop reads CASEAGGSTDTQYF. The CDR3 DNA reads TGTGCCAGCGAAGCGGGAGGTAGCACAGATACGCAGTATTTT.

This clonotype has just a few counts. The rearrangement links TRBV2 to TRBJ1-2, with 9 positions matching TRBD1. This CDR3 is built from 16 residues. After removal of 3 bases from V and 4 bases from J, the junction contained 9 bases not matched to a gene. Germline CDR1 SNHLY, CDR2 FYNNEI. The CDR3 here is CASSETGGTGSYGYTF. The CDR3 coding sequence is TGTGCCAGCAGTGAGACCGGTGGGACAGGGTCCTATGGCTACACCTTC.

This clonotype was observed a handful of times. V is TRBV5-1 and J is TRBJ2-5; D unresolved. V lost 0 bases, J lost 3 bases, and 12 bases lay in between. This CDR3 has 15 amino acids. Germline loops: CDR1 SGHRS, CDR2 YFSETQ. The CDR3 bases are TGCGCCAGCAGCTTGGGCTCCCAGCCCGAAGAGACCCAGTACTTC. Amino acid sequence: CASSLGSQPEETQYF.

This clonotype was seen repeatedly, ten times or more. The chain carries TRBV20-1 and TRBJ2-1; D perhaps matches TRBD2 (6 bases). The CDR3 sequence is 13 residues long. V lost 6 bases and J lost 6, with 15 bases in between. CDR1 and CDR2 from the germline V gene are DFQATT and SNEGSKA (reference sequence). CDR3 DNA sequence: TGCAGTGCCCTCGGGAGAGGGGCCAATGAGCAGTTCTTC. Translated, it gives CSALGRGANEQFF.

This clonotype was picked up many times. The chain uses TRBV12-3 or TRBV12-4 and TRBJ2-5; D might be TRBD1 (5 bases). V was cut by 0 bases and J by 6 bases, with 11 bases left in between. The CDR3 spans 14 residues. CDR3: CASSLAGAVKTQYF. CDR3 sequence (DNA): TGTGCCAGCAGTTTAGCAGGGGCAGTAAAGACCCAGTACTTC.

This clonotype was recorded at least ten times. This rearrangement joins TRBV20-1 to TRBJ2-5, with no clear D. The germline CDR1 and CDR2 sequences are DFQATT and SNEGSKA (reference sequence). CDR3 size: 11 residues. The germline V and J ends were trimmed by 1 base and 5 bases, with 5 bases remaining between them. The CDR3: CSARARETQYF. The CDR3 bases are TGCAGTGCTAGAGCCCGTGAGACCCAGTACTTC.

This chain links TRBV6-6 with TRBJ2-7, with D tentatively TRBD1 or TRBD2 (5 bases each). Germline CDR1 MNHNY, CDR2 SVGAGI (reference sequence). CDR3 length equals 15 residues. Deletions cut 1 base from V and 5 bases from J, with 15 bases between. The DNA of the CDR3 is TGTGCCAGCAGTTACTTAGTGTCAGGGACGGACGAGCAGTACTTC. It specifies CASSYLVSGTDEQYF.

This clonotype was seen a few times. The chain couples TRBV6-1 to TRBJ1-3; D is ambiguous. V was pared by 7 bases and J by 0 bases, with 16 bases between. CDR3 length: 16 amino acids. The V gene's germline CDR1 is MNHNS and CDR2 SASEGT. This CDR3 is CASTKGGGPSGNTIYF. The CDR3 bases are TGTGCCAGCACCAAAGGAGGAGGGCCCTCTGGAAACACCATATATTTT.

Only a few counts were recorded for this clonotype. The CDR3 does not end in the conserved phenylalanine or tryptophan, so this is likely a read error. The V call is TRBV12-3 or TRBV12-4, the J call TRBJ2-6; tentative D call: TRBD1 (5 bases). V was pared by 3 bases and J by 0 bases, with 9 bases between. The CDR3 extends over 16 amino acids. The chain's CDR3 is CASSFQGSSGANVLTS. The CDR3 DNA is TGTGCCAGCAGTTTCCAGGGAAGCTCTGGGGCCAACGTCCTGACTTCC.

This clonotype was seen more than once but under ten times. The CDR3 here is CAWRDQGGHQPQHF. The CDR3 DNA reads TGTGCCTGGAGGGACCAAGGGGGGCATCAGCCCCAGCATTTT. This chain joins TRBV30 and TRBJ1-5, with D perhaps matching TRBD1 (6 bases). This CDR3 comprises 14 residues. Trimming stripped 3 bases from V and 5 bases from J, with 14 bases between. The V gene's germline CDR1 is GTSNPN and CDR2 SVGIG (reference sequence). The full variable domain, completed using reference TRBV30 and TRBJ1-5, is SQTIHQWPATLVQPVGSPLSLECTVEGTSNPNLYWYRQAAGRGLQLLFYSVGIGQISSEVPQNLSASRPQDRQFILSSKKLLLSDSGFYLCAWRDQGGHQPQHFGDGTRLSIL.

This clonotype was observed at least ten times. The J gene is TRBJ2-3, the V gene TRBV7-8; D may correspond to TRBD1 or TRBD2 (6 bases each). The V end lost 7 bases, the J end lost 4 bases, and 12 bases lay between the germline ends. The CDR3 totals 13 residues. CDR1 is SGHVS and CDR2 is FQNEAQ in the germline V gene. CDR3 sequence reads: CASTQGRPDTQYF. In nucleotides, the CDR3 is TGTGCCAGCACCCAGGGGAGGCCAGATACGCAGTATTTT. The full variable domain, its missing parts supplied by reference TRBV7-8 and TRBJ2-3, is GAGVSQSPRYKVAKRGQDVALRCDPISGHVSLFWYQQALGQGPEFLTYFQNEAQLDKSGLPSDRFFAERPEGSVSTLKIQRTQQEDSAVYLCASTQGRPDTQYFGPGTRLTVL.

There are a few counts of this clonotype. The gene calls are TRBV6-1 and TRBJ2-5; D unresolved. This CDR3 has 17 residues. Germline V gives CDR1 MNHNS, CDR2 SASEGT. V lost 6 bases and J lost 5, with 25 bases in between. In DNA form, the CDR3 reads TGTGCCAGCAGCGATTCCCTTTCCGGGCCTCCTTGGGAGACCCAGTACTTC. Its protein product is CASSDSLSGPPWETQYF.

The chain carries TRBV28 and TRBJ2-7; TRBD2 matches 8 bases. V dropped 4 bases and J dropped 2; count of bases not matched to a gene: 4. Germline V CDR1 and CDR2: MDHEN, SYDVKM. The CDR3 runs 14 residues. The CDR3 region has the DNA TGTGCCAGCAGTTCGGGGCGGGAGGCCTACGAGCAGTACTTC. Its translation is CASSSGREAYEQYF. The full variable domain, in which reference TRBV28 and TRBJ2-7 provide the parts outside the CDR3, is DVKVTQSSRYLVKRTGEKVFLECVQDMDHENMFWYRQDPGLGLRLIYFSYDVKMKEKGDIPEGYSVSREKKERFSLILESASTNQTSMYLCASSSGREAYEQYFGPGTRLTVT.

This clonotype was counted at least ten times. This chain connects TRBV14 to TRBJ2-1; the D gene is possibly TRBD2 (7 bases). The CDR3 is 18 residues long. The V end lost 4 bases, the J end lost 7 bases, and 26 bases lay between the germline ends. Germline CDR1 SGHDN, CDR2 FVKESK. The CDR3 loop is CASSRAGASGGGGNEQFF. The DNA of the CDR3 is TGTGCCAGCAGCCGAGCAGGGGCTAGCGGAGGTGGGGGGAATGAGCAGTTCTTC.

In this sample, this clonotype turned up many times. The CDR3 region has the DNA TGTGCCAGCAGCCTACGGGGTCTTGAGCAGTTCTTC. It translates to CASSLRGLEQFF. The rearrangement links TRBV6-1 to TRBJ2-1, with D tentatively TRBD2 (5 bases). V was pared by 6 bases and J by 9 bases, with 12 bases between. The CDR3 contains 12 residues. Germline CDR1 reads MNHNS; CDR2 reads SASEGT.